The clone carrying this T cell receptor beta chain has just a few counts. Its antigen remains unidentified. Germline CDR1 reads ENHRY; CDR2 reads SYGVKD. Trimming took off 4 bases at V and 5 bases at J, with 12 bases between the two ends. The CDR3 is made up of 14 amino acids. The record originates from a study of identical twins. Whole-study findings and limits: Out-of-frame alpha sequences shared between twins exhibited an excess of low generation probability.

All donors were healthy, and all were Caucasian. Unique molecular identifiers were in the cDNA, with template-switch universal primer binding. Via MiXCR, TCRdb re-called the 5' RACE reads, giving one row per CDR3 protein. Here the sample spans about 700,000 distinct CDR3 sequences, approximately 6% being singletons. V gene TRBV10-3 combines with J gene TRBJ2-4, with D perhaps TRBD2 (5 bases). Sequencing used naive T cells sorted from blood. The TCR comes from a man younger than 35 in good health. The CDR3 region has the DNA TGTGCCATCAGTGCCGAGGGCCTCCAAAACATTCAGTACTTC. Translated: CAISAEGLQNIQYF.